This T cell receptor beta chain was identified during a study of cytomegalovirus exposure and HLA in healthy donors. In the case of this clone: Its antigen is unidentified.

The assay was immunoSEQ multiplex PCR, and TCRdb's table has in-frame clones only and misses some. The sample has 160,000 or so clones; more than 70% are singletons. Study-wide findings and caveats: The investigators catalogued 150 to 200 TCR beta chains as cytomegalovirus-associated. Reported performance of the classifier showed diagnosis of cytomegalovirus status with high specificity and sensitivity. Specificity of a few CMV-associated chains for CMV antigens was verified in vitro.

Donors were drawn from the approximately 120-subject validation cohort, separate from the roughly 700-subject first cohort. The germline CDR1 and CDR2 sequences are MNHNS and SASEGT. J lost 2 bases, V lost 8 bases, and 5 bases had no gene match. This CDR3 has 14 amino acids. Sequenced sample: PBMCs. This TCR was sampled from a man aged 18 to 35 in good health and CMV-seronegative. The V gene is TRBV6-1, the J gene TRBJ1-4; 7 bases match TRBD1. The CDR3: CASGQGVTNEKLFF. CDR3 nucleotides: TGTGCCAGCGGGCAGGGGGTTACTAATGAAAAACTGTTTTTT.